One sample yielded the 19 T cell receptor beta chains listed below, sequenced in a study of cytomegalovirus exposure and HLA in healthy donors. PCR amplification relied on 60 Vbeta primers (plus 13 Jbeta primers). Profiling relied on immunoSEQ multiplex PCR, and the TCRdb table lists in-frame clones only, not all of them. The sample holds about 140,000 clones, around 86% seen once. The specimen was PBMCs. These receptor sequences come from a female donor in good health and CMV-seronegative.

The chain couples TRBV2 to TRBJ2-7, with 11 bases that match TRBD1. J lost 5 bases, V lost 4 bases, and 4 bases had no gene match. The CDR3 contains 14 residues. From germline, CDR1 is SNHLY and CDR2 FYNNEI. The CDR3 region is CASSADRGLHEQYF. CDR3 nucleotide sequence: TGTGCCAGCAGTGCGGACAGGGGGCTGCACGAGCAGTACTTC.

The sample holds a few counts of this clone. This chain connects TRBV5-5 to TRBJ2-3; D may be TRBD2 (6 bases). CDR3 length equals 12 residues. Trimming removed 7 bases from V and 13 bases from J, with 19 bases in between. Germline V gene lookup returns CDR1 SGHKS and CDR2 YYEKEE (reference sequence). DNA of the CDR3: TGTGCCAGCGTCGTCCCCCCGGGAGAAAAGTATTTT. This encodes CASVVPPGEKYF.

This clone has only one observation. This chain uses TRBV5-1 with TRBJ2-1, with 7 bases matching TRBD1. Trimming at V came to 4 bases and at J to 7 bases, leaving 8 bases not matched to a gene. From germline, CDR1 is SGHRS and CDR2 YFSETQ. The CDR3 runs to 14 residues. The CDR3 nucleotides are TGCGCCAGCAGCCTTACAGGGGAGCGGAATGAGCAGTTCTTC. It yields the protein CASSLTGERNEQFF.

The rearrangement joins TRBV6-5 to TRBJ2-5; D possibly corresponds to TRBD2 (6 bases). With 2 bases removed from V and 5 bases from J, the gap between germline ends came to 9 bases. The length of the CDR3 is 13 residues. CDR1 is MNHEY and CDR2 is SVGAGI in the germline V gene. CDR3 bases: TGTGCCAGCAGTTACGGAGGGTTGGAGACCCAGTACTTC. This encodes CASSYGGLETQYF.

The rearrangement links TRBV19 to TRBJ1-5; D remains unclear. Trimming cost V 7 bases and J 0 bases, with 4 bases left between them. The CDR3 runs to 12 residues. Germline values: CDR1 LNHDA, CDR2 SQIVND (reference sequence). The CDR3 sequence: CASTSSNQPQHF. CDR3 in DNA: TGTGCCAGTACCAGTAGCAATCAGCCCCAGCATTTT.

The chain carries TRBV6-1 and TRBJ1-1, with D uncertain. With 7 bases removed from V and 2 bases from J, the gap between germline ends came to 14 bases. This CDR3 has 14 residues. Germline V gene lookup returns CDR1 MNHNS and CDR2 SASEGT. The CDR3 bases are TGTGCCAGCATATTGGGGAGAACAAACACTGAAGCTTTCTTT. Translating it yields CASILGRTNTEAFF.

The rearrangement links TRBV2 to TRBJ2-5, with D maybe TRBD2 (6 bases). V was trimmed by 8 bases and J by 6 bases, leaving 22 bases between them. CDR1 is SNHLY, CDR2 FYNNEI, per germline. The CDR3 spans 15 residues. DNA of the CDR3: TGTGCCAGCGGGAGGATCGAGGGTCCCGATCAGACCCAGTACTTC. Protein product: CASGRIEGPDQTQYF. Full variable domain (missing parts from reference TRBV2 and TRBJ2-5): EPEVTQTPSHQVTQMGQEVILRCVPISNHLYFYWYRQILGQKVEFLVSFYNNEISEKSEIFDDQFSVERPDGSNFTLKIRSTKLEDSAMYFCASGRIEGPDQTQYFGPGTRLLVL.

The V and J genes are TRBV4-1 and TRBJ1-1; D unclear. V was trimmed by 0 bases and J by 1 base, leaving 9 bases between them. This CDR3 has 15 amino acids. Germline V gene sequence: CDR1 MGHRA, CDR2 YSYEKL. CDR3 amino acids: CASSQEDFGNTEAFF. CDR3 bases: TGCGCCAGCAGCCAAGAGGACTTCGGGAACACTGAAGCTTTCTTT.

V is TRBV28 and J is TRBJ2-7; D unclear. Germline CDR1 and CDR2: MDHEN and SYDVKM. The CDR3 runs to 14 residues. V was clipped by 1 base and J by 2 bases, with 9 bases between them. The CDR3 coding sequence is TGTGCCAGCAGTTTATCCCGCGCTACCTACGAGCAGTACTTC. It specifies CASSLSRATYEQYF.

This chain links TRBV30 with TRBJ1-5; D call uncertain. From germline, CDR1 is GTSNPN and CDR2 SVGIG (reference sequence). The CDR3 loop spans 14 amino acids. The ends were cut back, 2 bases at V and 1 base at J, with 9 bases in the middle. The CDR3 DNA sequence: TGTGCCTGGAGTCGAACAGCAAGCAATCAGCCCCAGCATTTT. Protein: CAWSRTASNQPQHF.

The chain recombines TRBV28 with TRBJ1-5, with D perhaps matching TRBD1 (6 bases). V lost 8 bases and J lost 2, with 16 bases in between. CDR3 length equals 15 residues. CDR1 is MDHEN and CDR2 is SYDVKM in the germline V gene. In nucleotides, the CDR3 is TGTGCCAGCGCGAGACAGGACATCGGCAATCAGCCCCAGCATTTT. This codes for CASARQDIGNQPQHF. Together with reference TRBV28 and TRBJ1-5, the CDR3 gives the full variable domain: DVKVTQSSRYLVKRTGEKVFLECVQDMDHENMFWYRQDPGLGLRLIYFSYDVKMKEKGDIPEGYSVSREKKERFSLILESASTNQTSMYLCASARQDIGNQPQHFGDGTRLSIL.

V and J are TRBV10-3 and TRBJ2-7; a weak D match, TRBD2 (5 bases). V was clipped by 7 bases and J by 5 bases, with 18 bases between them. The germline V gene has CDR1 ENHRY and CDR2 SYGVKD. The CDR3 runs 14 residues. CDR3 coding DNA: TGTGCCATCAATGGCGACCCAGCGGTGAACGAGCAGTACTTC. The encoded protein is CAINGDPAVNEQYF.

The DNA of the CDR3 is TGCAGCGTTGTAGGTCCCGGGACAGGGTCGAGAACTGAAGCTTTCTTT. This gives the protein CSVVGPGTGSRTEAFF. This rearrangement joins TRBV29-1 to TRBJ1-1; 9 bases line up with TRBD1. J gave up 5 bases and V 4 bases, and 14 bases lay outside the gene matches. The CDR3 has 16 residues. The germline CDR1 and CDR2 sequences are SQVTM and ANQGSEA.

The V call is TRBV28, the J call TRBJ1-4, with 9 bases matching TRBD1. The CDR3 contains 14 residues. Germline CDR1 reads MDHEN; CDR2 reads SYDVKM. V gave up 4 bases and J gave up 7 bases; unmatched junction bases: 4. CDR3 sequence reads: CASSSGQGREKLFF. For the CDR3, the DNA is TGTGCCAGCAGTTCGGGACAGGGACGTGAAAAACTGTTTTTT.

This sequence joins TRBV9 and TRBJ2-2, with D uncertain. Deletions cut 4 bases from V and 4 bases from J, with 5 bases between. The CDR3 consists of 12 residues. CDR1 SGDLS and CDR2 YYNGEE come from the germline V gene. In nucleotides, the CDR3 is TGTGCCAGCAGCTCCGTCACCGGGGAGCTGTTTTTT. Protein sequence: CASSSVTGELFF. The full variable domain, completed using reference TRBV9 and TRBJ2-2, is DSGVTQTPKHLITATGQRVTLRCSPRSGDLSVYWYQQSLDQGLQFLIQYYNGEERAKGNILERFSAQQFPDLHSELNLSSLELGDSALYFCASSSVTGELFFGEGSRLTVL.

The chain uses TRBV30 and TRBJ1-3; D is ambiguous. This CDR3 is built from 14 residues. V was trimmed by 2 bases and J by 1 base, leaving 9 bases between them. Germline V gene data show CDR1 as GTSNPN and CDR2 as SVGIG (reference sequence). The CDR3 DNA follows: TGTGCCTGGAGTCTAGGAGGTTCTGGAAACACCATATATTTT. Residues: CAWSLGGSGNTIYF.

The chain employs TRBV28 and TRBJ2-7; tentatively, D is TRBD1 (5 bases). V was shortened by 2 bases and J by 6 bases, with 14 bases between the two germline ends. CDR1 is MDHEN and CDR2 is SYDVKM in the germline V gene. CDR3 length equals 14 residues. The CDR3 DNA is TGTGCCAGCAGTTTACCCCCAGGGAACGGCGAGCAGTACTTC. It specifies CASSLPPGNGEQYF.

This clone turned up a few times. This chain uses TRBV7-2 with TRBJ2-7; D possibly corresponds to TRBD1 (5 bases). The CDR3 extends over 14 amino acids. V lost 4 bases to trimming and J lost 1 base, with 11 bases between them. Per the germline V gene, CDR1 is SGHTA and CDR2 is FQGNSA. The CDR3 coding sequence is TGTGCCAGCAGCTCTCTGGACACGTCCTACGAGCAGTACTTC. Its translation is CASSSLDTSYEQYF.

The rearrangement joins TRBV28 to TRBJ1-4; 11 positions match TRBD1. CDR3 length: 17 residues. The germline V gene has CDR1 MDHEN and CDR2 SYDVKM. Unmatched junction bases numbered 3, after V lost 3 bases and J lost 0 bases. The CDR3 sequence is CASSLSGQGATNEKLFF. CDR3 in DNA: TGTGCCAGCAGTTTGTCGGGACAGGGGGCAACTAATGAAAAACTGTTTTTT.